This section outlines one TCR beta chain sequence together with its context. Libraries were prepared by immunoSEQ multiplex PCR; TCRdb keeps only in-frame clonotypes and omits some of them. The table lists about 59,000 clones, over 90% of them singletons. The data originate from a study of T cell changes during pregnancy in multiple sclerosis. V lost 4 bases to trimming and J lost 1 base, with 18 bases between them. This CDR3 is built from 16 residues. Germline lookup yields CDR1 SGHDT and CDR2 YYEEEE. The chain joins TRBV5-6 to TRBJ2-7; TRBD2 is a possible D gene (6 bases). The source was CD8+ T cells from peripheral blood mononuclear cells, collected in the third trimester of pregnancy. The receptor comes from a female donor with multiple sclerosis, enrolled in a pregnancy study. The CDR3 region is CASSPLGGLGSYEQYF. DNA of the CDR3: TGTGCCAGCAGCCCGTTGGGAGGTTTGGGGTCCTACGAGCAGTACTTC.